These T cell receptor beta chains were read from a single sample in a study of CD8+ T cells in alopecia areata. TCRdb keeps only in-frame clones here, not all; method: immunoSEQ multiplex PCR. The table includes approximately 180,000 clones, less than 70% detected once. Specimen: CD4+ T cells sorted from blood, collected around week 47, from a patient treated with tofacitinib. These TCRs come from a human donor with alopecia areata. The CDR3 runs from the conserved cysteine through the conserved F or W. D genes are given only for firm matches. Clone size, where shown, is once, few, many, or a class for clones that have expanded.

DNA	CDR3	D	V	J	size
TGTGCCAGCAGCGTAGCAAGGACAGGGGAGATGAAGACCCAGTACTTC	CASSVARTGEMKTQYF	TRBD1	TRBV9	TRBJ2-5	once
TGTGCCAGCAGCTTCAGACAGTCGGACACTGAAGCTTTCTTT	CASSFRQSDTEAFF	.	TRBV5-6	TRBJ1-1	.
TGCAGCGTTGACGCCGGGGGAGGGAACATTCAGTACTTC	CSVDAGGGNIQYF	TRBD2	TRBV29-1	TRBJ2-4	.
TGTGCCATCAGTGCCCTGGGACTGAACACCGGGGAGCTGTTTTTT	CAISALGLNTGELFF	.	TRBV10-3	TRBJ2-2	.
TGTGCCAGCAGGCAGGGGGCTCCGACTAACACTGAAGCTTTCTTT	CASRQGAPTNTEAFF	TRBD1	TRBV11-2	TRBJ1-1	few
TGCAGCGTTGCGGGACAGGGGTTCGATGAGCAGTTCTTC	CSVAGQGFDEQFF	TRBD1	TRBV29-1	TRBJ2-1	few
TGTGCCAGCAGTGGGGAAGGCAGGAGCACAGATACGCAGTATTTT	CASSGEGRSTDTQYF	.	TRBV2	TRBJ2-3	few
TGTGCCAGCTCACCTCCAGGGGTCCCCTACGAGCAGTACTTC	CASSPPGVPYEQYF	.	TRBV18	TRBJ2-7	once
TGCGCCAGCAGCCAAGATAGTGGATTTGGCATTCAGTACTTC	CASSQDSGFGIQYF	.	TRBV4-3	TRBJ2-4	.
TGCAGCGTTGATAGGCTAGCGGGGGGCGCAGATACGCAGTATTTT	CSVDRLAGGADTQYF	TRBD2	TRBV29-1	TRBJ2-3	few
TGCAGCCTGAGCAGGGGCTCTTCCACTGAAGCTTTCTTT	CSLSRGSSTEAFF	.	TRBV29-1	TRBJ1-1	once
TGTGCCAGCAGTGAGCGTACACCTGGTCACGTCTTC	CASSERTPGHVF	.	TRBV2	TRBJ1-2	once
TGTGCCAGCAGTTACTCGTGGGGTTCTAGGGATGGCTACACCTTC	CASSYSWGSRDGYTF	.	TRBV6-5	TRBJ1-2	.
TGTGCCAGCAGCCAAGAAGGCAGAAACATTCAGTACTTC	CASSQEGRNIQYF	.	TRBV4-2	TRBJ2-4	.